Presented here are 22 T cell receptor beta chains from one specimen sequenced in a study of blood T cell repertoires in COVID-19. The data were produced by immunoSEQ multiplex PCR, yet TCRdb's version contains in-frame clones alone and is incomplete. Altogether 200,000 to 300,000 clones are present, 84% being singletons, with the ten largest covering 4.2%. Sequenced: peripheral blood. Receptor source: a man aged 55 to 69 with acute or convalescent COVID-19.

The CDR3 DNA reads TGTGCCAGCAGCTCTCGGACAGCCACCTATAATTCACCCCTCCACTTT. This encodes CASSSRTATYNSPLHF. This chain links TRBV7-9 with TRBJ1-6, with D possibly TRBD1 on 6 matching bases. Trimming took off 4 bases at V and 2 bases at J, with 12 bases between the two ends. CDR1 and CDR2 (germline): SEHNR, FQNEAQ (reference sequence). The CDR3 is 16 amino acids.

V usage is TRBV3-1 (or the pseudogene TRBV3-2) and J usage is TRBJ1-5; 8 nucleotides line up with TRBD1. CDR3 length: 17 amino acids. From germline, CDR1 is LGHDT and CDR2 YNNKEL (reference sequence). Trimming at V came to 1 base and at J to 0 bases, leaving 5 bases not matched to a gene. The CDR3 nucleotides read TGTGCCAGCAGCCAAGCCCGGACAGGGTATAGCAATCAGCCCCAGCATTTT. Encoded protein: CASSQARTGYSNQPQHF.

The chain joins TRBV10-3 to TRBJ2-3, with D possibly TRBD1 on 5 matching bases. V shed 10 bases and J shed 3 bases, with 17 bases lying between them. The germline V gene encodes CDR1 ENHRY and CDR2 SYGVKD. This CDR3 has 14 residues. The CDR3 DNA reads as TGTGCCACCCGTGTGGCAGGGCGGACAGATACGCAGTATTTT. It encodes CATRVAGRTDTQYF.

In DNA form, the CDR3 reads TGTGCCAGCAGCTCTGGGACAGGGGGCAAGAGGCGGGCCACCTACGAGCAGTACTTC. Its protein is CASSSGTGGKRRATYEQYF. The chain couples TRBV7-9 to TRBJ2-7; 12 positions match TRBD1. J lost 2 bases, V lost 4 bases, and 15 bases had no gene match. This CDR3 comprises 19 residues. Germline V gives CDR1 SEHNR, CDR2 FQNEAQ (reference sequence).

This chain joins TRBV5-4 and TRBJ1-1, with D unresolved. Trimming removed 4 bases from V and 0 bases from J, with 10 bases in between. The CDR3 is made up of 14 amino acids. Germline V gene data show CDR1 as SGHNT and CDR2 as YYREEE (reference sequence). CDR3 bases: TGTGCCAGCAGCCAGCAGGTAGTGAACACTGAAGCTTTCTTT. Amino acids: CASSQQVVNTEAFF.

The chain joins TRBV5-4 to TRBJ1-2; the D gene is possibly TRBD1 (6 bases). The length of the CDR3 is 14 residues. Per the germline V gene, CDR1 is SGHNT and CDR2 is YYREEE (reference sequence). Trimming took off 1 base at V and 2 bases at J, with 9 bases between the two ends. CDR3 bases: TGTGCCAGCAGCTTGAGCCAGGGGAACTATGGCTACACCTTC. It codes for CASSLSQGNYGYTF.

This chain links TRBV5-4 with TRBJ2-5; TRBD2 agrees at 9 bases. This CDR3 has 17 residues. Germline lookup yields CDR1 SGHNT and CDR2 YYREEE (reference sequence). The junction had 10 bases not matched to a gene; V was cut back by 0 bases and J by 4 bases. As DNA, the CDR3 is TGTGCCAGCAGCTTGGGTGTCTCGGCGGGGGGGCGAGAGACCCAGTACTTC. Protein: CASSLGVSAGGRETQYF.

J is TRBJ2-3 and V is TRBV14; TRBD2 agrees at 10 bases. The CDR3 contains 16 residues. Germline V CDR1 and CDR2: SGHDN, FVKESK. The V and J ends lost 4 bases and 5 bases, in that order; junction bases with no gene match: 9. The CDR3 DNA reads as TGTGCCAGCAGCCCCTCAGTAGCGGGGGGAGGAGATACGCAGTATTTT. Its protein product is CASSPSVAGGGDTQYF.

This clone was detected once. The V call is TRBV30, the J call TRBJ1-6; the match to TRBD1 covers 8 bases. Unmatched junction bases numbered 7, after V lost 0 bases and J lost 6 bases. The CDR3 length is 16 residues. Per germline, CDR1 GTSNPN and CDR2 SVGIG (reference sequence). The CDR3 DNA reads TGTGCCTGGAGTGTAGGTCGGACAGGGCCTAATTCACCCCTCCACTTT. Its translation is CAWSVGRTGPNSPLHF.

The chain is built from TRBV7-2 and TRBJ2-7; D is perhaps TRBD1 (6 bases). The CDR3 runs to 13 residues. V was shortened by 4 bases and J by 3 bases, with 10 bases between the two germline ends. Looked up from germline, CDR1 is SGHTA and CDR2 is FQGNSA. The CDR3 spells CASSSFRGYEQYF. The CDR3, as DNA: TGTGCCAGCAGCTCGTTCAGGGGCTACGAGCAGTACTTC. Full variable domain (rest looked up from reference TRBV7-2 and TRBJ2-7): GAGVSQSPSNKVTEKGKDVELRCDPISGHTALYWYRQSLGQGLEFLIYFQGNSAPDKSGLPSDRFSAERTGGSVSTLTIQRTQQEDSAVYLCASSSFRGYEQYFGPGTRLTVT.

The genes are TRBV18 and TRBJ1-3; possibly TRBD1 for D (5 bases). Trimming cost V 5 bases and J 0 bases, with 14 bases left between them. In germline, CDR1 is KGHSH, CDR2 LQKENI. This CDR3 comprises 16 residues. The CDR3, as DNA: TGTGCCAGCTCAGCGGGACTAGGGACCTCTGGAAACACCATATATTTT. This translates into CASSAGLGTSGNTIYF.

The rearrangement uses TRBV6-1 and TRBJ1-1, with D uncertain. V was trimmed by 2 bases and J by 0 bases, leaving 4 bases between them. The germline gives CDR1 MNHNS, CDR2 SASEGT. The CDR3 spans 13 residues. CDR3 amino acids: CASSETVNTEAFF. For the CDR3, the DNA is TGTGCCAGCAGTGAAACAGTGAACACTGAAGCTTTCTTT.

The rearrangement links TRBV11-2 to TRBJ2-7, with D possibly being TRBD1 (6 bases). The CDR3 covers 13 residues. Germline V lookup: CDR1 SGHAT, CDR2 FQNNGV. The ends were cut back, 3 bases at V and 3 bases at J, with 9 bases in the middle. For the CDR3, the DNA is TGTGCCAGCAGCTTGCGACAGGTCTACGAGCAGTACTTC. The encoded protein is CASSLRQVYEQYF.

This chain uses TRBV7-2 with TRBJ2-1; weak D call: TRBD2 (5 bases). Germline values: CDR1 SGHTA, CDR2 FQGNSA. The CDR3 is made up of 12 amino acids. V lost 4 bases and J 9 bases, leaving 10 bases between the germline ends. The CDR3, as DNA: TGTGCCAGCAGCTCCTCACGGGGTGAGCAGTTCTTC. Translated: CASSSSRGEQFF.

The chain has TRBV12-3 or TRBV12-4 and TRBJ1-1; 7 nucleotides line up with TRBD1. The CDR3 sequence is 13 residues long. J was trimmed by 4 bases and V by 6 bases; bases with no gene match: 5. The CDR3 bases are TGTGCCAGCAGGACAGGGAGACCCACTGAAGCTTTCTTT. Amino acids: CASRTGRPTEAFF.

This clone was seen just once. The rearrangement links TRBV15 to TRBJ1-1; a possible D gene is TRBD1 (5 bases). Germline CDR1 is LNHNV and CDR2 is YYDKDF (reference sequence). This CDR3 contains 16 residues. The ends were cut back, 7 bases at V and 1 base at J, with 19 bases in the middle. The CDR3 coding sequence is TGTGCCACCACCCCGAGGCCTTTTCAGGGGAACACTGAAGCTTTCTTT. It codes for CATTPRPFQGNTEAFF.

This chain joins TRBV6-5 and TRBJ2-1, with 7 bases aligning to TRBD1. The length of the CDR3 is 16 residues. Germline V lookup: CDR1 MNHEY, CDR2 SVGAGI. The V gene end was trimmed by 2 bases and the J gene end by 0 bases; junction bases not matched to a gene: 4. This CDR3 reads CASSYKTGSSYNEQFF. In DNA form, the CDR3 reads TGTGCCAGCAGTTACAAGACAGGGAGCTCCTACAATGAGCAGTTCTTC.

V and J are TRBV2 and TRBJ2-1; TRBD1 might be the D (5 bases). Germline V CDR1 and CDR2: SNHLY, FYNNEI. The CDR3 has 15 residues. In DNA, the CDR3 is TGTGTCCTCCTCAGGGCGGCCTCCTCCTACAATGAGCAGTTCTTC. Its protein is CVLLRAASSYNEQFF.

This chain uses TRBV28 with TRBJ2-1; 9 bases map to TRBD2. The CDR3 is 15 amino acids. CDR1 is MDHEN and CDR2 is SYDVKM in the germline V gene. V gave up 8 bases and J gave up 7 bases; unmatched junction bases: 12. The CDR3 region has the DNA TGTGCCAGCGGGGATGGTGGGACTAGCCTTAATGAGCAGTTCTTC. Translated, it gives CASGDGGTSLNEQFF.

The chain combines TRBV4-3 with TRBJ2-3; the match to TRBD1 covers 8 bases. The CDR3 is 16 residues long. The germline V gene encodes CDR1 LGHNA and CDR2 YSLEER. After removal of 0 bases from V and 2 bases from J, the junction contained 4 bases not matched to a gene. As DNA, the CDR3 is TGCGCCAGCAGCCAAGAGGACAGGGAGGACACAGATACGCAGTATTTT. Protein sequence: CASSQEDREDTDTQYF.

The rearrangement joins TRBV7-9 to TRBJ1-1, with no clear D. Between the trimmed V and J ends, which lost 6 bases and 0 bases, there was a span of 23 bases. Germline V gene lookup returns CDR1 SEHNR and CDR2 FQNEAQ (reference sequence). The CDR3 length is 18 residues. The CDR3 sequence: CASRPPILEAPLNTEAFF. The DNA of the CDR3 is TGTGCCAGCAGGCCACCAATTTTGGAGGCTCCCCTGAACACTGAAGCTTTCTTT.

The CDR3 loop reads CASSLDPRVGNIQYF. Written as DNA, the CDR3 is TGTGCCAGCAGCTTGGATCCCCGGGTGGGAAACATTCAGTACTTC. The rearrangement uses TRBV5-6 and TRBJ2-4; no clear D. Trimming removed 0 bases from V and 6 bases from J, with 13 bases in between. Per germline, CDR1 SGHDT and CDR2 YYEEEE. The CDR3 has 15 residues.